Listed here are 13 T cell receptor beta chains from one sample, sequenced in a study of immune heterogeneity within non-small cell lung tumors. CDR3 of TCR beta was amplified by multiplex PCR that used 32 V and 13 J primers. Each CDR3 protein is one row after TCRdb ran MiXCR on the multiplex PCR reads. Of fewer than 7,500 distinct CDR3 sequences detected, 22% appear once; the ten largest clones hold 15%. Template input, which was bulk tumor genomic DNA, totaled roughly 590 ng per sample. From each primary tumor, several far-apart biopsies were obtained during surgery. Curative surgical treatment was performed in patients who had newly diagnosed, untreated non-small cell lung cancer. The source material was lung tumor tissue. Receptors were obtained from a man aged 60 to 69 with non-small cell lung cancer.

This clonotype was counted at least ten times. The CDR3 nucleotides are TGCGCCAGCAGGTACGAGCAGTACTTC. Protein product: CASRYEQYF. This chain connects TRBV5-1 to TRBJ2-7; D is ambiguous. V dropped 5 bases and J dropped 4 bases, with 1 base sitting between them. The CDR3 runs 9 residues. Germline lookup yields CDR1 SGHRS and CDR2 YFSETQ.

Ten or more counts support this clonotype. The rearrangement links TRBV29-1 to TRBJ2-3, with unresolved D. The germline CDR1 and CDR2 sequences are SQVTM and ANQGSEA. The CDR3 spans 12 residues. V lost 6 bases, J lost 3 bases, and 10 bases lay in between. CDR3 region: CSVRLGTDTQYF. As DNA, the CDR3 is TGCAGCGTGCGCCTCGGAACAGATACGCAGTATTTT.

The sample holds many counts of this clonotype. The chain employs TRBV10-2 and TRBJ1-4; D perhaps matches TRBD1 (6 bases). V dropped 4 bases and J dropped 0 bases, with 15 bases sitting between them. This CDR3 is 17 amino acids long. Germline CDR1 reads WSHSY; CDR2 reads SAAADI. For the CDR3, the DNA is TGCGCCAGCAGTGCCAGGGGATATGGATCAACTAATGAAAAACTGTTTTTT. Amino acid sequence: CASSARGYGSTNEKLFF.

This clonotype was observed at least ten times. V is TRBV30 and J is TRBJ2-3, with D uncertain. The CDR3 length is 13 residues. The V gene's germline CDR1 is GTSNPN and CDR2 SVGIG (reference sequence). Trimming cost V 0 bases and J 3 bases, with 7 bases left between them. CDR3 amino acids: CAWSVRWTDTQYF. CDR3 in DNA: TGTGCCTGGAGTGTGCGGTGGACAGATACGCAGTATTTT.

The table lists this clonotype with many counts. The rearrangement links TRBV5-6 to TRBJ2-1; D gene ambiguous. CDR1 SGHDT and CDR2 YYEEEE come from the germline V gene. V lost 0 bases and J lost 3, with 10 bases in between. The CDR3 runs 15 residues. The CDR3 spells CASSLVENSYNEQFF. The CDR3 nucleotides read TGTGCCAGCAGCTTGGTGGAGAATAGCTACAATGAGCAGTTCTTC.

Points on this clonotype: At one end the junction does not follow the germline gene, possibly because of a read error. The V and J genes are TRBV5-4 and TRBJ2-3, with TRBD2 matching 10 bases. This CDR3 has 15 amino acids. Germline V gives CDR1 SGHNT, CDR2 YYREEE (reference sequence). CDR3 coding DNA: TGTGCCAGAAGCTTGGACCCTAGCGGGAGTGATACGCAGTATTTT. The encoded protein is CARSLDPSGSDTQYF.

A word on this clonotype: One junction end does not reproduce the germline sequence, and a read error may be involved. The rearrangement joins TRBV6-1 to TRBJ2-1; D unresolved. Germline values: CDR1 MNHNS, CDR2 SASEGT. The CDR3 is 13 amino acids. The CDR3 loop is CVSIASSYNEQFF. DNA for the CDR3: TGTGTCAGCATCGCAAGCTCCTACAATGAGCAGTTCTTC.

This clonotype was found many times. V gene TRBV6-1 combines with J gene TRBJ2-1, with 9 bases identical to TRBD2. This CDR3 comprises 15 residues. The V and J ends lost 3 bases and 4 bases, in that order; junction bases with no gene match: 4. Per the germline V gene, CDR1 is MNHNS and CDR2 is SASEGT. The CDR3 protein is CASSDSGSQYNEQFF. CDR3 in DNA: TGTGCCAGCAGTGATAGCGGGAGCCAGTACAATGAGCAGTTCTTC.

This clonotype has a count of ten or more. The chain is built from TRBV30 and TRBJ1-4, with TRBD1 identical over 10 bases. V lost 0 bases to trimming and J lost 8 bases; unmatched junction nucleotides: 6. In germline, CDR1 is GTSNPN, CDR2 SVGIG (reference sequence). The CDR3 is 15 residues long. The CDR3 bases are TGTGCCTGGAGTGTTCCGACAGGGGGCGACGAAAAACTGTTTTTT. Translated, it gives CAWSVPTGGDEKLFF.

Comment on this clonotype: A much larger clone lies a single base off, so this may be a read error. The chain combines TRBV7-9 with TRBJ2-3, with 8 bases fitting TRBD1. The CDR3 loop spans 15 amino acids. The V gene end was trimmed by 6 bases and the J gene end by 2 bases; junction bases not matched to a gene: 7. CDR1 SEHNR and CDR2 FQNEAQ come from the germline V gene (reference sequence). The CDR3, as DNA: TGTGCCAGCAGTATGGACAGGGACAACACAGATACGCAGTATTTT. This sequence encodes CASSMDRDNTDTQYF.

Concerning this clonotype itself: A read error may explain this, as a much larger clone is one base away. This chain links TRBV27 with TRBJ1-6, with D unresolved. CDR1 is MNHEY, CDR2 SMNVEV, per germline (reference sequence). This CDR3 comprises 16 residues. The V gene lost 5 bases and the J gene lost 14 bases, with 25 bases spanning the gap. CDR3 region: CASSPLGQTANWALHF. The CDR3 DNA reads TGTGCCAGCAGTCCTCTGGGCCAGACGGCAAATTGGGCCCTCCACTTT.

In this sample, this clonotype turned up many times. The V call is TRBV19, the J call TRBJ1-5; 7 bases agree with TRBD1. Losses at the gene ends were 6 bases for V and 2 bases for J; bases not matched to a gene: 7. The CDR3 length is 15 residues. The germline V gene has CDR1 LNHDA and CDR2 SQIVND (reference sequence). In DNA, the CDR3 is TGTGCCAGTAGCCTACAGGGGATGCGCAATCAGCCCCAGCATTTT. Its protein is CASSLQGMRNQPQHF.

This clonotype was detected ten times or more. This sequence joins TRBV28 and TRBJ2-6; perhaps TRBD1 as D (6 bases). Trimming shortened V by 2 bases and J by 5 bases, and 16 bases separated the two germline ends. Germline lookup yields CDR1 MDHEN and CDR2 SYDVKM. The CDR3 has 17 amino acids. The CDR3 loop reads CASSLGRGAGWANVLTF. DNA for the CDR3: TGTGCCAGCAGTTTAGGCAGGGGCGCGGGCTGGGCCAACGTCCTGACTTTC.